This T cell receptor (beta chain) was captured in a study of blood T cell repertoires in COVID-19. Study as a whole: Acute-phase and convalescent COVID-19 samples originated in the United States, Italy and Spain. In each case, the material was cDNA or gDNA derived from T cells, B-cell-depleted T cells, or PBMCs.

In the original processing: Reference gene primer amplification gave estimated nucleated cell counts. Profiled with immunoSEQ multiplex PCR; TCRdb holds only in-frame clones, not every one. That table furnishes V, J and clone size, whereas the DNA furnished D and trimming. This sample yields about 170,000 clones, of which roughly 84% are seen a single time; under 3% belongs to the top ten. Trimming left V 0 bases short and J 7 bases short, with 10 bases between. The CDR3 extends over 13 amino acids. Germline assignment: CDR1 PRHDT and CDR2 FYEKMQ (reference sequence). This clonotype originated in a woman in her fifties or sixties with acute or convalescent COVID-19. The V call is TRBV13, the J call TRBJ2-7; a weak D match, TRBD1 (6 bases). Input material: peripheral blood. The CDR3 DNA follows: TGTGCCAGCAGCTTAGGACAGGGTGGGGAGCAGTACTTC. Translation gives CASSLGQGGEQYF.